What follows is one T cell receptor beta chain and its context. This record belongs to a study of T cell changes during pregnancy in multiple sclerosis. Data came from immunoSEQ multiplex PCR; TCRdb stores just in-frame clones and leaves some out. Among tens of thousands of clones listed, around nine tenths were seen once. V lost 3 bases and J lost 0, with 11 bases in between. The CDR3 spans 15 residues. In germline, CDR1 is MRHNA, CDR2 SNTAGT. This TCR derives from a female donor in good health, enrolled as a control in a pregnancy study. The chain uses TRBV6-4 and TRBJ1-2, with a tentative D call TRBD1 (5 bases). The sample here was CD4+ T cells from peripheral blood mononuclear cells, taken after pregnancy. The CDR3, as DNA: TGTGCCAGCAGTGAGGAAAGGGGTACTAACTATGGCTACACCTTC. This translates into CASSEERGTNYGYTF.